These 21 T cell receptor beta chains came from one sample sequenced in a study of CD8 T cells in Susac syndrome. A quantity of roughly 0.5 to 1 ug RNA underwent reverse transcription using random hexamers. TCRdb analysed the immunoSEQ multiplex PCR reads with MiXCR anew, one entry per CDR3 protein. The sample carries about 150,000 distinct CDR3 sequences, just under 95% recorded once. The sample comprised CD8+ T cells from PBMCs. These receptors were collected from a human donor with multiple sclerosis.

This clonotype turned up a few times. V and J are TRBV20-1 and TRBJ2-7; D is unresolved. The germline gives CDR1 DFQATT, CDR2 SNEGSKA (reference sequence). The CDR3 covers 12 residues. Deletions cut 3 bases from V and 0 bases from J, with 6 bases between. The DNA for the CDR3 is TGCAGTGCTAGGGGTAGCTCCTACGAGCAGTACTTC. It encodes CSARGSSYEQYF.

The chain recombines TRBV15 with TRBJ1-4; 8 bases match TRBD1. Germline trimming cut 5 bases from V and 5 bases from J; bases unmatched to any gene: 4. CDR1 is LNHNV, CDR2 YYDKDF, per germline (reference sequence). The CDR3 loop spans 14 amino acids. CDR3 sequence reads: CATSGDRKNEKLFF. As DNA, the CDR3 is TGTGCCACCAGCGGGGACAGGAAAAATGAAAAACTGTTTTTT.

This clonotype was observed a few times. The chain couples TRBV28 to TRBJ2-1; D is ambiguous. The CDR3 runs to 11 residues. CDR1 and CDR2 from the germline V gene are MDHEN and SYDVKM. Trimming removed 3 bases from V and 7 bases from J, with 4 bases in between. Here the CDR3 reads CASSFYNEQFF. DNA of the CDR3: TGTGCCAGCAGTTTTTATAATGAGCAGTTCTTC. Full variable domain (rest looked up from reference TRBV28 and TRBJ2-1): DVKVTQSSRYLVKRTGEKVFLECVQDMDHENMFWYRQDPGLGLRLIYFSYDVKMKEKGDIPEGYSVSREKKERFSLILESASTNQTSMYLCASSFYNEQFFGPGTRLTVL.

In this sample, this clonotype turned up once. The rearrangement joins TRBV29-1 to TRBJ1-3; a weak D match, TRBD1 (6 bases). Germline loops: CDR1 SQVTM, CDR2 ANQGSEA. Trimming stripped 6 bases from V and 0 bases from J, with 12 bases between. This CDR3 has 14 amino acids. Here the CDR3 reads CSVATGISGNTIYF. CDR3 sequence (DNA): TGCAGCGTCGCAACAGGGATCTCTGGAAACACCATATATTTT.

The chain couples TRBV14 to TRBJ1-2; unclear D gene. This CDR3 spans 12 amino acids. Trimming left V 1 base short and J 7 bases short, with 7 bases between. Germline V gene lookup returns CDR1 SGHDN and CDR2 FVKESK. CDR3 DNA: TGTGCCAGCAGCCAAGTCGCCAGTGGCTACACCTTC. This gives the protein CASSQVASGYTF.

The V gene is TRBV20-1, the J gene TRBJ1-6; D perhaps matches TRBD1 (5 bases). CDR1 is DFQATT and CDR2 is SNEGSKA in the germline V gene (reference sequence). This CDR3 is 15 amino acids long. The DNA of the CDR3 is TGCAGCCTCCGGGACGGGTCTATGCGTAATTCACCCCTCCACTTT. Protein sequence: CSLRDGSMRNSPLHF.

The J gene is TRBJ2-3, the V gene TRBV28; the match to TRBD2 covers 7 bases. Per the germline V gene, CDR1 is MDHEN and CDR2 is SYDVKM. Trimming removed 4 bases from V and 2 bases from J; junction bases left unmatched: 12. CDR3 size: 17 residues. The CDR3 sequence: CASSSSRSGATTDTQYF. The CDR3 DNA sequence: TGTGCCAGCAGTTCATCCAGGAGCGGGGCCACCACAGATACGCAGTATTTT.

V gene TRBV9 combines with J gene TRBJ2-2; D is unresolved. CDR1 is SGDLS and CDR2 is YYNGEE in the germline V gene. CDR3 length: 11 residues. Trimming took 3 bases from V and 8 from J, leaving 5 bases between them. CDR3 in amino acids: CASSAQGELFF. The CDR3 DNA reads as TGTGCCAGCAGCGCGCAAGGGGAGCTGTTTTTT.

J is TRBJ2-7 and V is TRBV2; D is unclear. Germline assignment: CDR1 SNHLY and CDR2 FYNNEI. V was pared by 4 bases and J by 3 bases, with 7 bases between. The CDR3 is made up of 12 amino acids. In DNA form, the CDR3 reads TGTGCCAGCAGTGGTAGAAGCTACGAGCAGTACTTC. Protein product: CASSGRSYEQYF.

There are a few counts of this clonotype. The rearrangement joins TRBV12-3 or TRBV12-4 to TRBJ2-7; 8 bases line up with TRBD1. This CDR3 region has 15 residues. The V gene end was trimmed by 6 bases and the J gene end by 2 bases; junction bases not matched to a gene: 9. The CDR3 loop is CASSPPGQGPYEQYF. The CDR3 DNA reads TGTGCCAGCAGCCCCCCCGGACAGGGACCCTACGAGCAGTACTTC.

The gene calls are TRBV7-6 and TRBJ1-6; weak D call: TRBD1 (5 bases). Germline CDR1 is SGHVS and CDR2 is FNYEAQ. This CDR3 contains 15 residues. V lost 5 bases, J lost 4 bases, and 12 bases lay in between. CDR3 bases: TGTGCCAGCAGCCGTCTGGGGGGTTATAATTCACCCCTCCACTTT. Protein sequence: CASSRLGGYNSPLHF.

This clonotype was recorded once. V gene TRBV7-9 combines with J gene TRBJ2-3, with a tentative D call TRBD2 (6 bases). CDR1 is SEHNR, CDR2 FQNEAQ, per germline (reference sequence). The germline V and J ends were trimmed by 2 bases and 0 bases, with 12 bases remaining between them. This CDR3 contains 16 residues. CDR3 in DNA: TGTGCCAGCAGCTTATCCCTCGGGGGTAGCACAGATACGCAGTATTTT. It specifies CASSLSLGGSTDTQYF.

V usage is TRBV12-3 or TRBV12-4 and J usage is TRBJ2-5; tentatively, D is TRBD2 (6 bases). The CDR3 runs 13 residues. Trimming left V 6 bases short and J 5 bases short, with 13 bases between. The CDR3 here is CASSGTPRETQYF. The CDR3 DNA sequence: TGTGCCAGCAGCGGGACTCCGAGGGAGACCCAGTACTTC.

CDR3 sequence: CSAIAGKAGRGYTF. Written as DNA, the CDR3 is TGCAGTGCTATAGCGGGGAAAGCAGGCCGTGGCTACACCTTC. The V gene is TRBV20-1, the J gene TRBJ1-2; no firm D call. Trimming removed 4 bases at V and 7 bases at J, with 19 bases between. Per germline, CDR1 DFQATT and CDR2 SNEGSKA (reference sequence). This CDR3 has 14 residues.

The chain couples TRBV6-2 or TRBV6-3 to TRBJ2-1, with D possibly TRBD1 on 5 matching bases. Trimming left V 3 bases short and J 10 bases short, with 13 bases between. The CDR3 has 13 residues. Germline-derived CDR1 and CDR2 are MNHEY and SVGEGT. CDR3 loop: CASSYIGAYEQFF. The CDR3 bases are TGTGCCAGCAGTTATATTGGGGCGTACGAGCAGTTCTTC.

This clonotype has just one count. CDR3 in DNA: TGCAGTGCTGTGAGGACAGGAGGATCAGATACGCAGTATTTT. Its protein is CSAVRTGGSDTQYF. V is TRBV20-1 and J is TRBJ2-3, with 7 bases lining up with TRBD1. CDR3 size: 14 residues. J lost 4 bases, V lost 5 bases, and 9 bases had no gene match. The germline CDR1 and CDR2 sequences are DFQATT and SNEGSKA (reference sequence).

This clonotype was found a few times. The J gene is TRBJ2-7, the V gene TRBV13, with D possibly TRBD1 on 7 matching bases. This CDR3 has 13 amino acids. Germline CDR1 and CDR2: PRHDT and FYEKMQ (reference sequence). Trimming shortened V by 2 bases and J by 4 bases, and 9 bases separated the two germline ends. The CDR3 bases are TGTGCCAGCAGCTTACAGGGGGGATACGAGCAGTACTTC. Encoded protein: CASSLQGGYEQYF.

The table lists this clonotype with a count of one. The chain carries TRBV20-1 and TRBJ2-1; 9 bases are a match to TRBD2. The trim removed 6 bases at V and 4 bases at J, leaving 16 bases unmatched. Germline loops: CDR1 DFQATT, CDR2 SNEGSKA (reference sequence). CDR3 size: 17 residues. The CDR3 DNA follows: TGCAGTGCACCCAGATTCGGGCGGGGGGGCTCTTACAATGAGCAGTTCTTC. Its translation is CSAPRFGRGGSYNEQFF.

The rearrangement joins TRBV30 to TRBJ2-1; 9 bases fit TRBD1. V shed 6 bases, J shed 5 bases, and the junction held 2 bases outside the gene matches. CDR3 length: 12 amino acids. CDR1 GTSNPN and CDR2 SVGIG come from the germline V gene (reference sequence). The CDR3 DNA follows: TGTGCCTGCGGGACAGGGAACAATGAGCAGTTCTTC. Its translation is CACGTGNNEQFF.

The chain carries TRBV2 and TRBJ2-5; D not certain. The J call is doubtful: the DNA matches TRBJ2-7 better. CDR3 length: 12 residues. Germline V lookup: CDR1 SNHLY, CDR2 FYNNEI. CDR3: CATRGSLYEQYF. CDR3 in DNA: TGTGCCACCAGAGGAAGTCTCTACGAGCAGTACTTC.

The CDR3 nucleotides are TGTGCCTCCGGGGCGGGGGGAGATACGCAGTATTTT. Protein: CASGAGGDTQYF. The rearrangement uses TRBV7-8 and TRBJ2-3, with 8 bases identical to TRBD2. The germline gives CDR1 SGHVS, CDR2 FQNEAQ. The CDR3 is 12 amino acids. The V segment lost 11 bases and the J segment 5 bases; nucleotides outside the gene matches: 6.